These 22 T cell receptor beta chains came from one sample sequenced in a study of OX40 agonist ivuxolimab in advanced cancers. The protocol was immunoSEQ multiplex PCR, while the TCRdb copy is restricted to in-frame clones and leaves out a portion. This table holds approximately 45,000 clones, 75% to 85% found once. The specimen comprised CD4+ or CD8+ T cells sorted from blood, sampled in a trial of the OX40 agonist ivuxolimab. These receptors were taken from an adult with an advanced solid tumor such as melanoma, head and neck, liver or kidney cancer.

The chain recombines TRBV4-2 with TRBJ1-2; 8 nucleotides line up with TRBD1. J gave up 5 bases and V 0 bases, and 8 bases lay outside the gene matches. CDR1 and CDR2 (germline): LGHNA, YNFKEQ. The CDR3 totals 16 residues. The CDR3 loop is CASSQDLGRGQYGYTF. CDR3 bases: TGTGCCAGCAGCCAAGATCTGGGCAGGGGGCAATATGGCTACACCTTC.

V and J are TRBV7-9 and TRBJ2-1; 9 bases match TRBD2. The CDR3 sequence is 17 residues long. Trimming took 0 bases from V and 4 from J; bases not matched to a gene: 7. Germline V lookup: CDR1 SEHNR, CDR2 FQNEAQ (reference sequence). This chain's CDR3 is CASSLASGRSGYNEQFF. For the CDR3, the DNA is TGTGCCAGCAGCTTAGCCAGCGGGAGGTCGGGGTACAATGAGCAGTTCTTC.

The chain has TRBV29-1 and TRBJ1-3, with unresolved D. CDR3 size: 14 residues. Trimming cost V 6 bases and J 4 bases, with 16 bases left between them. The germline gives CDR1 SQVTM, CDR2 ANQGSEA. This chain's CDR3 is CSVGWSLEGNTIYF. In DNA form, the CDR3 reads TGCAGCGTCGGCTGGAGTCTTGAAGGAAACACCATATATTTT.

The gene calls are TRBV11-2 and TRBJ2-3, with no clear D. Germline V gene lookup returns CDR1 SGHAT and CDR2 FQNNGV. The CDR3 length is 13 residues. V lost 3 bases and J 2 bases, leaving 6 bases between the germline ends. The CDR3 loop reads CASSFPFTDTQYF. The CDR3 DNA is TGTGCCAGCAGCTTCCCCTTCACAGATACGCAGTATTTT.

The V and J genes are TRBV7-8 and TRBJ1-1; D gene ambiguous. The CDR3 has 14 amino acids. Looked up from germline, CDR1 is SGHVS and CDR2 is FQNEAQ. V shed 5 bases and J shed 4 bases, with 14 bases lying between them. The CDR3 coding sequence is TGTGCCAGCAGCCGAAATCCAGAGGCCACTGAAGCTTTCTTT. Protein: CASSRNPEATEAFF.

The rearrangement links TRBV18 to TRBJ1-2; no firm D call. CDR1 and CDR2 (germline): KGHSH, LQKENI. CDR3 length: 16 amino acids. V gave up 2 bases and J gave up 0 bases, with 13 bases separating them. DNA for the CDR3: TGTGCCAGCTCACCAGGCGGAATCGGAGCTAACTATGGCTACACCTTC. Translating gives CASSPGGIGANYGYTF.

The sample holds one count of this clone. This sequence joins TRBV7-2 and TRBJ2-2; TRBD1 might be the D (6 bases). CDR1 and CDR2 from the germline V gene are SGHTA and FQGNSA. The CDR3 loop spans 15 amino acids. V was pared by 5 bases and J by 5 bases, with 15 bases between. The CDR3 DNA sequence: TGTGCCAGCAGCCCGGGACAACCGGGGACCGGGGAGCTGTTTTTT. This translates into CASSPGQPGTGELFF.

CDR3: CASSLAGGSEKLFF. CDR3 DNA: TGCGCCAGCAGCTTGGCCGGCGGGAGTGAAAAACTGTTTTTT. V usage is TRBV5-1 and J usage is TRBJ1-4, with D unclear. V shed 0 bases and J shed 7 bases, with 10 bases lying between them. Germline V lookup: CDR1 SGHRS, CDR2 YFSETQ. The CDR3 contains 14 residues.

Of note for this clone: The sample holds other DNA sequences that translate to the same CDR3. This chain connects TRBV27 to TRBJ1-5; 9 bases agree with TRBD1. V was clipped by 6 bases and J by 7 bases; unmatched bases: 10. This CDR3 is built from 15 residues. Per germline, CDR1 MNHEY and CDR2 SMNVEV (reference sequence). The DNA for the CDR3 is TGTGCCAGCAGCTCAATGGGACAGGGAAAACAGCCCCAGCATTTT. It translates to CASSSMGQGKQPQHF.

This clone was seen once. The genes are TRBV5-1 and TRBJ1-1; D is unresolved. CDR3 size: 12 residues. Looked up from germline, CDR1 is SGHRS and CDR2 is YFSETQ. V was clipped by 0 bases and J by 8 bases, with 8 bases between them. The CDR3 loop is CASSLVGIEAFF. The CDR3 region has the DNA TGCGCCAGCAGCTTGGTCGGGATCGAAGCTTTCTTT.

This chain connects TRBV5-4 to TRBJ1-4, with a weak D call TRBD1 (5 bases). Trimming took 7 bases from V and 0 from J, leaving 16 bases between them. Looked up from germline, CDR1 is SGHNT and CDR2 is YYREEE (reference sequence). The CDR3 sequence is 16 residues long. The CDR3 nucleotides read TGTGCCAGCTCGGGTGGGACCAATCCAACTAATGAAAAACTGTTTTTT. It encodes CASSGGTNPTNEKLFF.

This chain connects TRBV7-2 to TRBJ1-2; no clear D gene. Germline V gene sequence: CDR1 SGHTA, CDR2 FQGNSA. The CDR3 totals 12 residues. Trimming cost V 6 bases and J 8 bases, with 13 bases left between them. DNA of the CDR3: TGTGCCAGCAGAGGAAGGGAGAGCGGCTACACCTTC. Its translation: CASRGRESGYTF. The whole variable domain, filled in from reference TRBV7-2 and TRBJ1-2, reads GAGVSQSPSNKVTEKGKDVELRCDPISGHTALYWYRQSLGQGLEFLIYFQGNSAPDKSGLPSDRFSAERTGGSVSTLTIQRTQQEDSAVYLCASRGRESGYTFGSGTRLTVV.

The V and J genes are TRBV29-1 and TRBJ2-1; unclear D gene. Looked up from germline, CDR1 is SQVTM and CDR2 is ANQGSEA. The CDR3 has 14 residues. V was pared by 0 bases and J by 2 bases, with 8 bases between. Here the CDR3 reads CSVEEYATYNEQFF. The CDR3 DNA reads TGCAGCGTTGAAGAGTATGCGACCTACAATGAGCAGTTCTTC.

The J gene is TRBJ2-2, the V gene TRBV27; D uncertain. V was trimmed by 7 bases and J by 4 bases, leaving 16 bases between them. The germline V gene has CDR1 MNHEY and CDR2 SMNVEV (reference sequence). There are 15 residues in the CDR3. CDR3 bases: TGTGCCAGCACCCTTTTGGCAGGACCCACCGGGGAGCTGTTTTTT. Encoded protein: CASTLLAGPTGELFF.

The genes are TRBV28 and TRBJ2-3; D remains ambiguous. The CDR3 sequence is 12 residues long. The germline V gene encodes CDR1 MDHEN and CDR2 SYDVKM. Trimming cost V 3 bases and J 5 bases, with 6 bases left between them. The CDR3 bases are TGTGCCAGCAGTTTGCTCGAAGATACGCAGTATTTT. Translation: CASSLLEDTQYF.

The chain carries TRBV14 and TRBJ2-2; no reliable D call. V lost 4 bases to trimming and J lost 1 base, with 1 base between them. In germline, CDR1 is SGHDN, CDR2 FVKESK. The CDR3 totals 12 residues. The CDR3, as DNA: TGTGCCAGCAGCCTGAACACCGGGGAGCTGTTTTTT. This translates into CASSLNTGELFF.

This clone has just one count. V gene TRBV7-2 combines with J gene TRBJ2-5; no reliable D call. The CDR3 contains 14 residues. The germline V gene encodes CDR1 SGHTA and CDR2 FQGNSA. Trimming shortened V by 3 bases and J by 0 bases, and 8 bases separated the two germline ends. This CDR3 is CASSLDLYQETQYF. The CDR3 DNA reads as TGTGCCAGCAGCTTGGATCTGTACCAAGAGACCCAGTACTTC.

The chain links TRBV25-1 to TRBJ1-1; tentatively, D is TRBD1 (6 bases). From germline, CDR1 is MGHDK and CDR2 SYGVNS. CDR3 length: 13 residues. V was pared by 2 bases and J by 5 bases, with 9 bases between. The chain's CDR3 is CASSERTETEAFF. The CDR3 nucleotides read TGTGCCAGCAGTGAACGGACAGAAACTGAAGCTTTCTTT.

The rearrangement joins TRBV20-1 to TRBJ2-1; D is uncertain. This CDR3 has 10 amino acids. CDR1 is DFQATT, CDR2 SNEGSKA, per germline (reference sequence). Trimming left V 3 bases short and J 5 bases short, with 2 bases between. Written as DNA, the CDR3 is TGCAGTGCTAGGGACAATGAGCAGTTCTTC. Its translation: CSARDNEQFF.

On this clone: This may be a read error, as it is one base from a much larger clone. The V and J genes are TRBV30 and TRBJ2-7; either TRBD1 or TRBD2 may supply D (5 bases each). Looked up from germline, CDR1 is GTSNPN and CDR2 is SVGIG (reference sequence). CDR3 length: 11 amino acids. Between the trimmed V and J ends, which lost 5 bases and 6 bases, there was a span of 11 bases. The CDR3, as DNA: TGTGCCTGGGGAGGTGGGGGCGAGCAGTACTTC. Its protein is CAWGGGGEQYF.

This clone was detected once. The J gene is TRBJ2-7, the V gene TRBV4-1, with D perhaps matching TRBD1 (5 bases). Germline CDR1 reads MGHRA; CDR2 reads YSYEKL. The V end lost 1 base, the J end lost 0 bases, and 10 bases lay between the germline ends. The CDR3 contains 15 residues. The CDR3 spells CASSQAVQGSYEQYF. The CDR3 region has the DNA TGCGCCAGCAGCCAAGCGGTGCAGGGCTCCTACGAGCAGTACTTC.

CDR3 bases: TGTGCCAGCAGCCGCGGGGGCCCCTCCTACAATGAGCAGTTCTTC. The encoded protein is CASSRGGPSYNEQFF. The chain combines TRBV7-2 with TRBJ2-1, with a tentative D call TRBD2 (7 bases). This CDR3 contains 15 residues. The germline V gene encodes CDR1 SGHTA and CDR2 FQGNSA. The V end lost 5 bases, the J end lost 0 bases, and 11 bases lay between the germline ends.